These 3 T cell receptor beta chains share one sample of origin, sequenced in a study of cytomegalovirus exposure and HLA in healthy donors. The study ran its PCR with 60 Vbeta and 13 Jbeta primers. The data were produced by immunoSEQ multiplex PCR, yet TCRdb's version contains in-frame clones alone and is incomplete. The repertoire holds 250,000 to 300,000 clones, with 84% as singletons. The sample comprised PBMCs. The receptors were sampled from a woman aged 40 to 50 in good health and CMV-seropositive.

CDR3 loop: CASSLWNGRGNEQFF. CDR3 sequence (DNA): TGTGCCAGCAGCTTGTGGAACGGGAGGGGCAATGAGCAGTTCTTC. V is TRBV5-4 and J is TRBJ2-1; 8 nucleotides line up with TRBD2. Germline V CDR1 and CDR2: SGHNT, YYREEE (reference sequence). The CDR3 sequence is 15 residues long. Trimming removed 1 base from V and 6 bases from J; junction bases left unmatched: 6.

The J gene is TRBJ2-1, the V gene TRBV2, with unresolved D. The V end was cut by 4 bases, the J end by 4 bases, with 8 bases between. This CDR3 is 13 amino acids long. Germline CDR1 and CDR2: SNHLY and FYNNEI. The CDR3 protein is CASSGPHYNEQFF. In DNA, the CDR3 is TGTGCCAGCAGTGGTCCCCATTACAATGAGCAGTTCTTC.

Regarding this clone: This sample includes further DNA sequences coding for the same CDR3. The CDR3 spells CASSRDSTYEQYF. CDR3 DNA sequence: TGTGCCAGCAGTAGGGACAGCACCTACGAGCAGTACTTC. The chain combines TRBV6-5 with TRBJ2-7; 7 positions agree with TRBD1. Looked up from germline, CDR1 is MNHEY and CDR2 is SVGAGI. This CDR3 comprises 13 residues. Unmatched junction bases numbered 3, after V lost 5 bases and J lost 2 bases.